This paragraph covers one TCR beta chain sequence. Its antigen is not identified. These data originate in a study of cytomegalovirus exposure and HLA in healthy donors. Study results and caveats: A later analysis found TCR association rates differed by HLA locus, highest for DRB1 and lowest for HLA-C. The authors enumerated 150 to 200 TCR beta chains as linked to cytomegalovirus.

The primer mix had 60 Vbeta and 13 Jbeta primers. Per the original data handling: A later analysis tallied tens of millions of unique TCR beta chains, roughly 11 million of them shared. Libraries were prepared by immunoSEQ multiplex PCR; TCRdb keeps only in-frame clonotypes and omits some of them. The V and J calls and clone size were taken over from that table, and D and trimming were inferred from the DNA. Of a few hundred thousand clones listed, over 75% are singletons. Germline CDR1 is MDHEN and CDR2 is SYDVKM. V shed 3 bases and J shed 6 bases, with 15 bases lying between them. CDR3 size: 15 residues.

This sequence originates from a man in his late teens or twenties in good health and CMV-seronegative. The sequenced material came from PBMCs. This rearrangement joins TRBV28 to TRBJ1-5; the D gene is possibly TRBD1 (5 bases). The CDR3 nucleotides read TGTGCCAGCAGTTTGTGGAAAGGGGTTGGTCAGCCCCAGCATTTT. Translated, it gives CASSLWKGVGQPQHF.